This T cell receptor (beta chain) was retrieved from a study of blood T cell repertoires in COVID-19. As for the study in general: The United States, Italy and Spain provided the acute and convalescent COVID-19 samples. In each case, the material was cDNA or gDNA derived from T cells, B-cell-depleted T cells, or PBMCs.

The V gene's germline CDR1 is MNHNS and CDR2 SASEGT. Between the trimmed V and J ends, which lost 3 bases and 3 bases, there was a span of 17 bases. This CDR3 region has 16 residues. In the authors' methods: Reference gene primer amplification gave nucleated cell count estimates. Profiling relied on immunoSEQ multiplex PCR, and the TCRdb table lists in-frame clones only, not all of them. V, J and clone size are those of that table, while D and trimming were read from the DNA. The sample yields 15,000 to 20,000 clones, about 82% seen once. The material sequenced was peripheral blood. V is TRBV6-1 and J is TRBJ1-2, with D perhaps matching TRBD1 (6 bases). The TCR was taken from a man older than 75 with acute or convalescent COVID-19. CDR3 DNA sequence: TGTGCCAGCAGTGAGGGGGCGACAGGCGGGTACTATGGCTACACCTTC. Its translation: CASSEGATGGYYGYTF.